These T cell receptor beta chains were read from a single sample in a study of early T cells in non-severe SARS-CoV-2 infection. One entry per CDR3 protein, called by TCRdb with MiXCR from the 5' RACE reads. The table has some 80,000 distinct CDR3 sequences, over 9.5% seen once; the top ten hold around 3.6%. The sequenced sample consisted of whole blood. These TCRs come from an adult who was a healthcare worker with PCR-confirmed SARS-CoV-2 infection or an uninfected control (not recorded which). CDR3s include the opening cysteine and the closing phenylalanine or tryptophan. A D gene is named only where the DNA matches it firmly. Clone size is shown for a subset of rows, as once, few, many or a class of expanded clone.

CDR3aa: CASSPQGRDQPQHF
CDR3nt: TGTGCCAGCTCACCCCAAGGCAGGGATCAGCCCCAGCATTTT
abundance: NA
len: 14
v_gene: TRBV18
j_gene: TRBJ1-5
d_gene: NA

CDR3aa: CASSLYGGNQPQHF
CDR3nt: TGTGCCAGCAGCTTGTACGGCGGCAATCAGCCCCAGCATTTT
abundance: NA
len: 14
v_gene: TRBV5-8
j_gene: TRBJ1-5
d_gene: NA

CDR3aa: CASSRAGRGLVSNEQFF
CDR3nt: TGTGCCAGCAGCCGCGCCGGAAGGGGACTAGTATCAAATGAGCAGTTCTTC
abundance: many
len: 17
v_gene: TRBV3-1
j_gene: TRBJ2-1
d_gene: TRBD2

CDR3aa: CSATPGLAGISGTDTQYF
CDR3nt: TGCAGTGCTACCCCGGGACTAGCGGGAATCAGTGGGACAGATACGCAGTATTTT
abundance: few
len: 18
v_gene: TRBV20-1
j_gene: TRBJ2-3
d_gene: TRBD2

CDR3aa: CASRSSGEPQHF
CDR3nt: TGTGCCAGCAGATCATCCGGGGAGCCCCAGCATTTT
abundance: many
len: 12
v_gene: TRBV12-3/TRBV12-4
j_gene: TRBJ1-5
d_gene: NA

CDR3aa: CASTGAQRRKLFF
CDR3nt: TGTGCCAGTACCGGGGCCCAGAGACGAAAACTGTTTTTT
abundance: few
len: 13
v_gene: TRBV19
j_gene: TRBJ1-4
d_gene: NA

CDR3aa: CASSLGGNTDTQYF
CDR3nt: TGTGCCAGCAGCTTAGGGGGGAACACAGATACGCAGTATTTT
abundance: many
len: 14
v_gene: TRBV7-3
j_gene: TRBJ2-3
d_gene: NA

CDR3aa: CASSSRRGALETQYF
CDR3nt: TGTGCCAGCAGCTCAAGACGGGGGGCCTTGGAGACCCAGTACTTC
abundance: NA
len: 15
v_gene: TRBV7-7
j_gene: TRBJ2-5
d_gene: NA

CDR3aa: CASARSGRGTDTQYF
CDR3nt: TGTGCTAGTGCCCGCTCAGGGAGGGGAACAGATACGCAGTATTTT
abundance: NA
len: 15
v_gene: TRBV12-5
j_gene: TRBJ2-3
d_gene: TRBD2

CDR3aa: CASSPDSGNTEAFF
CDR3nt: TGTGCCAGCTCACCGGACAGCGGAAACACTGAAGCTTTCTTT
abundance: many
len: 14
v_gene: TRBV18
j_gene: TRBJ1-1
d_gene: NA

CDR3aa: CASSLRGEQPQHF
CDR3nt: TGTGCCAGCAGCTTGAGGGGAGAACAGCCCCAGCATTTT
abundance: many
len: 13
v_gene: TRBV7-2
j_gene: TRBJ1-5
d_gene: NA

CDR3aa: CASRRLPDSSYEQYF
CDR3nt: TGTGCCAGCCGGCGGCTGCCCGATAGCTCCTACGAGCAGTACTTC
abundance: NA
len: 15
v_gene: TRBV19
j_gene: TRBJ2-7
d_gene: NA

CDR3aa: CASSFRLAGARDTQYF
CDR3nt: TGTGCCAGCAGCTTTCGCCTAGCGGGAGCTCGGGATACGCAGTATTTT
abundance: many
len: 16
v_gene: TRBV7-2
j_gene: TRBJ2-3
d_gene: TRBD2

CDR3aa: CASSLEWGPPDTF
CDR3nt: TGTGCCAGCAGCTTAGAGTGGGGACCTCCGGACACCTTC
abundance: NA
len: 13
v_gene: TRBV7-2
j_gene: TRBJ1-2
d_gene: NA

CDR3aa: CASSKWTGF
CDR3nt: TGTGCCAGCAGCAAATGGACAGGCTTC
abundance: NA
len: 9
v_gene: TRBV21-1
j_gene: TRBJ2-7
d_gene: NA

CDR3aa: CSALSGIGGNEQFF
CDR3nt: TGCAGTGCCCTTAGCGGGATCGGCGGCAATGAGCAGTTCTTC
abundance: few
len: 14
v_gene: TRBV20-1
j_gene: TRBJ2-1
d_gene: TRBD2

CDR3aa: CATRTGSNGYTF
CDR3nt: TGTGCCACCCGGACAGGGAGCAATGGCTACACCTTC
abundance: NA
len: 12
v_gene: TRBV3-1
j_gene: TRBJ1-2
d_gene: TRBD1

CDR3aa: CASSASGRTDTQYF
CDR3nt: TGTGCCAGCAGCGCTAGCGGGAGAACAGATACGCAGTATTTT
abundance: many
len: 14
v_gene: TRBV7-3
j_gene: TRBJ2-3
d_gene: TRBD2

CDR3aa: CASNENSLYNEQFF
CDR3nt: TGTGCCAGCAACGAGAACAGCCTTTACAATGAGCAGTTCTTC
abundance: NA
len: 14
v_gene: TRBV9
j_gene: TRBJ2-1
d_gene: NA

CDR3aa: CSVYGTEAFF
CDR3nt: TGCAGCGTTTACGGGACTGAAGCTTTCTTT
abundance: NA
len: 10
v_gene: TRBV29-1
j_gene: TRBJ1-1
d_gene: NA

CDR3aa: CASSQTSEQFF
CDR3nt: TGTGCCAGCAGCCAGACTAGTGAGCAGTTCTTC
abundance: NA
len: 11
v_gene: TRBV11-2
j_gene: TRBJ2-1
d_gene: NA

CDR3aa: CASSVLAGDRDYGYTF
CDR3nt: TGTGCCAGCAGTGTCTTGGCCGGAGACAGGGACTATGGCTACACCTTC
abundance: NA
len: 16
v_gene: TRBV2
j_gene: TRBJ1-2
d_gene: TRBD1

CDR3aa: CASSSRWNSGNTIYF
CDR3nt: TGTGCCAGCAGTTCCCGATGGAACTCTGGAAACACCATATATTTT
abundance: NA
len: 15
v_gene: TRBV12-3/TRBV12-4
j_gene: TRBJ1-3
d_gene: NA

CDR3aa: CASSYSSGRLSGELFF
CDR3nt: TGTGCCAGCAGTTACTCTAGCGGGAGGTTATCCGGGGAGCTGTTTTTT
abundance: few
len: 16
v_gene: TRBV6-6
j_gene: TRBJ2-2
d_gene: TRBD2

CDR3aa: CASSGVAAQTQYF
CDR3nt: TGTGCCAGCAGTGGGGTCGCCGCCCAGACCCAGTACTTC
abundance: many
len: 13
v_gene: TRBV6-2/TRBV6-3
j_gene: TRBJ2-5
d_gene: NA

CDR3aa: CAISEVSGSTDTQYF
CDR3nt: TGTGCCATCAGTGAAGTCAGCGGGAGTACAGATACGCAGTATTTT
abundance: NA
len: 15
v_gene: TRBV10-3
j_gene: TRBJ2-3
d_gene: TRBD2

CDR3aa: CATSDGAAHEQYF
CDR3nt: TGTGCCACCAGTGATGGTGCAGCCCACGAGCAGTACTTC
abundance: NA
len: 13
v_gene: TRBV24-1
j_gene: TRBJ2-7
d_gene: NA

CDR3aa: CASSPSRAAAGELFF
CDR3nt: TGTGCCAGCAGTCCGTCGCGTGCTGCGGCCGGGGAGCTGTTTTTT
abundance: NA
len: 15
v_gene: TRBV12-3/TRBV12-4
j_gene: TRBJ2-2
d_gene: NA

CDR3aa: CASSQVRLAGAGELFF
CDR3nt: TGTGCCAGCAGCCAGGTTCGACTAGCGGGAGCCGGGGAGCTGTTTTTT
abundance: NA
len: 16
v_gene: TRBV28
j_gene: TRBJ2-2
d_gene: TRBD2

CDR3aa: CASKGGGEQFF
CDR3nt: TGTGCCAGCAAGGGGGGCGGTGAGCAGTTCTTC
abundance: few
len: 11
v_gene: TRBV6-1
j_gene: TRBJ2-1
d_gene: NA

CDR3aa: CASSMAWNEQFF
CDR3nt: TGTGCCAGTAGTATGGCGTGGAATGAGCAGTTCTTC
abundance: few
len: 12
v_gene: TRBV19
j_gene: TRBJ2-1
d_gene: NA

CDR3aa: CASSPRGGQGLHSGNTIYF
CDR3nt: TGTGCCAGCAGCCCGAGGGGGGGACAGGGGCTACACTCTGGAAACACCATATATTTT
abundance: NA
len: 19
v_gene: TRBV7-9
j_gene: TRBJ1-3
d_gene: TRBD1

CDR3aa: CSSDWNTEAFF
CDR3nt: TGCAGCTCCGATTGGAACACTGAAGCTTTCTTT
abundance: NA
len: 11
v_gene: TRBV29-1
j_gene: TRBJ1-1
d_gene: NA

CDR3aa: CASTYGDRGDYGYTF
CDR3nt: TGTGCCAGCACCTACGGGGACAGGGGGGACTATGGCTACACCTTC
abundance: few
len: 15
v_gene: TRBV28
j_gene: TRBJ1-2
d_gene: TRBD1

CDR3aa: CASTGTTYGYTF
CDR3nt: TGTGCCAGCACGGGGACCACCTATGGCTACACCTTC
abundance: many
len: 12
v_gene: TRBV6-1
j_gene: TRBJ1-2
d_gene: NA

CDR3aa: CASSQRGAGELFF
CDR3nt: TGTGCCAGCAGCCAACGAGGCGCCGGGGAGCTGTTTTTT
abundance: many
len: 13
v_gene: TRBV3-1
j_gene: TRBJ2-2
d_gene: NA

CDR3aa: CSVEGGPPLADTQYF
CDR3nt: TGCAGCGTTGAGGGGGGGCCTCCTCTCGCAGATACGCAGTATTTT
abundance: NA
len: 15
v_gene: TRBV29-1
j_gene: TRBJ2-3
d_gene: NA

CDR3aa: CASSLGTQTGGIYEQYF
CDR3nt: TGTGCCAGCAGCTTGGGGACCCAGACAGGGGGCATCTACGAGCAGTACTTC
abundance: NA
len: 17
v_gene: TRBV5-5
j_gene: TRBJ2-7
d_gene: TRBD1

CDR3aa: CASSGTGGSSYNEQFF
CDR3nt: TGTGCCAGCAGCGGGACAGGGGGAAGCTCCTACAATGAGCAGTTCTTC
abundance: few
len: 16
v_gene: TRBV12-3/TRBV12-4
j_gene: TRBJ2-1
d_gene: TRBD1

CDR3aa: CASSSDNQETQYF
CDR3nt: TGCGCCAGCAGCTCAGACAACCAAGAGACCCAGTACTTC
abundance: NA
len: 13
v_gene: TRBV4-1
j_gene: TRBJ2-5
d_gene: NA

CDR3aa: CASSPRPPAGGPGETQYF
CDR3nt: TGCGCCAGCAGCCCCCGGCCCCCAGCGGGAGGGCCGGGAGAGACCCAGTACTTC
abundance: NA
len: 18
v_gene: TRBV4-1
j_gene: TRBJ2-5
d_gene: TRBD2

CDR3aa: CASSSSSGGYNEQFF
CDR3nt: TGTGCCAGCAGCTCATCTAGCGGGGGTTACAATGAGCAGTTCTTC
abundance: NA
len: 15
v_gene: TRBV28
j_gene: TRBJ2-1
d_gene: TRBD2

CDR3aa: CASSLGGVGGNEQFF
CDR3nt: TGTGCCAGCAGCTTAGGAGGAGTAGGGGGCAATGAGCAGTTCTTC
abundance: few
len: 15
v_gene: TRBV5-4
j_gene: TRBJ2-1
d_gene: NA

CDR3aa: CSVEDTGRQETQYF
CDR3nt: TGCAGCGTTGAAGATACAGGTCGCCAAGAGACCCAGTACTTC
abundance: NA
len: 14
v_gene: TRBV29-1
j_gene: TRBJ2-5
d_gene: NA

CDR3aa: CASSLLPGTSGLKFF
CDR3nt: TGTGCCAGTAGTCTCCTTCCCGGGACTAGCGGCCTCAAGTTCTTC
abundance: NA
len: 15
v_gene: TRBV19
j_gene: TRBJ2-1
d_gene: TRBD2

CDR3aa: CATSYGTGQTANTGELFF
CDR3nt: TGTGCCACCAGTTACGGGACAGGCCAAACTGCGAACACCGGGGAGCTGTTTTTT
abundance: many
len: 18
v_gene: TRBV24-1
j_gene: TRBJ2-2
d_gene: TRBD1

CDR3aa: CATSRAPNQPQHF
CDR3nt: TGTGCCACCAGCAGAGCCCCCAATCAGCCCCAGCATTTT
abundance: few
len: 13
v_gene: TRBV15
j_gene: TRBJ1-5
d_gene: NA

CDR3aa: CASSPRPLGPGGYTF
CDR3nt: TGTGCCAGCAGTCCCCGTCCGCTAGGGCCTGGGGGCTACACCTTC
abundance: many
len: 15
v_gene: TRBV28
j_gene: TRBJ1-2
d_gene: NA

CDR3aa: CASSRGTGRDTQYF
CDR3nt: TGCGCCAGCAGCCGAGGGACAGGGAGAGATACGCAGTATTTT
abundance: few
len: 14
v_gene: TRBV5-1
j_gene: TRBJ2-3
d_gene: TRBD1

CDR3aa: CASSAGLAAGELFF
CDR3nt: TGTGCCAGCAGCGCAGGACTAGCTGCCGGGGAGCTGTTTTTT
abundance: many
len: 14
v_gene: TRBV7-3
j_gene: TRBJ2-2
d_gene: TRBD2

CDR3aa: CATGLARDIQYF
CDR3nt: TGTGCCACTGGACTAGCTCGTGACATTCAGTACTTC
abundance: NA
len: 12
v_gene: TRBV2
j_gene: TRBJ2-4
d_gene: TRBD2

CDR3aa: CASSQRSAGGEQYF
CDR3nt: TGCGCCAGCAGCCAGCGATCGGCGGGAGGGGAGCAGTACTTC
abundance: few
len: 14
v_gene: TRBV4-1
j_gene: TRBJ2-7
d_gene: TRBD2

CDR3aa: CASSSTDRLPWSTDTQYF
CDR3nt: TGTGCCAGCAGTTCGACGGACCGACTGCCTTGGAGCACAGATACGCAGTATTTT
abundance: NA
len: 18
v_gene: TRBV28
j_gene: TRBJ2-3
d_gene: NA

CDR3aa: CASSLVGRGYGYTF
CDR3nt: TGTGCCAGCAGTTTGGTAGGGCGAGGGTATGGCTACACCTTC
abundance: many
len: 14
v_gene: TRBV27
j_gene: TRBJ1-2
d_gene: NA